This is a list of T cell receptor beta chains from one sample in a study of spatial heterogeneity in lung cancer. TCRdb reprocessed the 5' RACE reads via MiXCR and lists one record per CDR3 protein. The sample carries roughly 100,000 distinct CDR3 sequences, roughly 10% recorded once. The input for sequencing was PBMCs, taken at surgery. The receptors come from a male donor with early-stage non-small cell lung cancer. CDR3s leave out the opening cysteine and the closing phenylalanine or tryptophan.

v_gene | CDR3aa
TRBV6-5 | ASSRTSGGAYTQY
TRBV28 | ASSPGGVDEQY
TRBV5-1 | ASSLGAGTQETQY
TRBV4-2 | ASSQDPLGGTYTGELF
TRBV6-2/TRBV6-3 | ASSHRAGELF
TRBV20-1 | SARLADNEQF
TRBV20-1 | SASGDYNEQF
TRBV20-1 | SAFGGASYNEQF
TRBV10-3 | ATTRDQETQY
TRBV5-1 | ASSLVASGDAEQF
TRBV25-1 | ASSEGLTEAF
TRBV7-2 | ASSLAGGRETQY
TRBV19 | ASSVDQGLVGEQF
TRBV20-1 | SAPARGPTDTQY
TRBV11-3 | ASSPRGSYNEQF
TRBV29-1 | SGLLLASYNEQF
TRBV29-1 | SVVLAPLITDTQY
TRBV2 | ASSVQNEQPQH
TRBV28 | ASRRQGGQPQH
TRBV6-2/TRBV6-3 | ASRISGNNEQF
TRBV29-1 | SVEGFSGTGNEQF
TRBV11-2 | ASSLGAGPRRGEQF
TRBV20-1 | SARDRTGTYNSPLH
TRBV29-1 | SVERDRGYYGYT
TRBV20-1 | SATSGAGGVEQY
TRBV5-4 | ASRSSAGGPGEQY
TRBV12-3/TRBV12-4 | ASSLGDRGTEKLF
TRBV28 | ASTDLVGDRGYEQY
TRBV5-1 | ASSPDHYNEQF
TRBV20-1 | SPQRGTGVQETQY
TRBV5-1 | ASSLAEGETEAF
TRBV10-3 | AISEAGVQPQH
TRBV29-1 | SGGTCWGESSGNTIY
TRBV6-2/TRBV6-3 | ASMVAGTETQY
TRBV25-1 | ASSRDSWETQY
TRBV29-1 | SVGVGRGHTDTQY
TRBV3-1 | ASSQDDLGTEAF
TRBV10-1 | ASPRTSGNQETQY
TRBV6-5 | ASSYGRDRGQADTQY
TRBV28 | ASSPPSGHPYTQY
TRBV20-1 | SARAPGLGTSYEQY
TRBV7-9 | ASSTGVEAF
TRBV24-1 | ATQRGQGNTGELF
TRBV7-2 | ASSPVGRETQY
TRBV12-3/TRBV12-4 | ASRRSGGETQY
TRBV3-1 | ASGATNTGELF
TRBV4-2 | ASSPGLASYNEQF
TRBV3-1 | ASSHVALGIYGYT
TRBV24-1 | ATSDLGQGDNEQF
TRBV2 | ASSPLHNEQF
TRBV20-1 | SARDPGIRWSEQY
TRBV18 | ASSLSQGAYTEAF
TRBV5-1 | ASSSDRQNTEAF